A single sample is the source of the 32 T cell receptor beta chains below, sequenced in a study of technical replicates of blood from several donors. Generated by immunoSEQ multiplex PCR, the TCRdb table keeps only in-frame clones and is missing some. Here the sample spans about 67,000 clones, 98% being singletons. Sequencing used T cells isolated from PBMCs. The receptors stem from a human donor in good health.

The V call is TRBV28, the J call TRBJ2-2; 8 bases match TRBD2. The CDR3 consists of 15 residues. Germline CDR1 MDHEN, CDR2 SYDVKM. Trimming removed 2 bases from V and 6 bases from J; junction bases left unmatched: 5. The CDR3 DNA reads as TGTGCCAGCAGTTTAGGCGGGAGGAATCCCGGGGAGCTGTTTTTT. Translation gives CASSLGGRNPGELFF.

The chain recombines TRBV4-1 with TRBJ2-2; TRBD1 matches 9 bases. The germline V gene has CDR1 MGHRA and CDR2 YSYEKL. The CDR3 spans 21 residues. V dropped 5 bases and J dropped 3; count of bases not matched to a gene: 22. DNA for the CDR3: TGCGCCAGCAGCTCAGGGGGGTGGACTTCCAGGGACAGGGAGGACACCGGGGAGCTGTTTTTT. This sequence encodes CASSSGGWTSRDREDTGELFF.

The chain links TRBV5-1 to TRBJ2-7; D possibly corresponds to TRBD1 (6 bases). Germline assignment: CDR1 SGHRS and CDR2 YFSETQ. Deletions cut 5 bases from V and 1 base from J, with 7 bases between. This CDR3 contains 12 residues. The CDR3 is CASRQGSYEQYF. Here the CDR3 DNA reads TGCGCCAGCAGACAGGGTTCCTACGAGCAGTACTTC.

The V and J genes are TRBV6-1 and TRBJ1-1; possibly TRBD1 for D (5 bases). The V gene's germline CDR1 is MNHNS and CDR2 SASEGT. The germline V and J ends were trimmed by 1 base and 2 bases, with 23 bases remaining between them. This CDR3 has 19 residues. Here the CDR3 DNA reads TGTGCCAGCAGTGAAGATACATCATCATCAGGGATCCCCAACACTGAAGCTTTCTTT. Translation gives CASSEDTSSSGIPNTEAFF.

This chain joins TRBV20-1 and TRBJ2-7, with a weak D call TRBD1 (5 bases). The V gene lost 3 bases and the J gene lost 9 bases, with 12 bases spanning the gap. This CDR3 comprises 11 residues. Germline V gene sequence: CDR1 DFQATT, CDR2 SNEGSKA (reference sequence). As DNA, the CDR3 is TGCAGTGCTAGCCCCAGGGATCGGCAGTACTTC. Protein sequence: CSASPRDRQYF.

In DNA, the CDR3 is TGCGCCAGCAGCTTGGGTTTAGCGGGGTACACCGGGGAGCTGTTTTTT. It yields the protein CASSLGLAGYTGELFF. This rearrangement joins TRBV5-1 to TRBJ2-2, with TRBD2 matching 8 bases. There are 16 residues in the CDR3. Trimming cost V 0 bases and J 3 bases; bases outside gene matches: 4. Germline V gives CDR1 SGHRS, CDR2 YFSETQ.

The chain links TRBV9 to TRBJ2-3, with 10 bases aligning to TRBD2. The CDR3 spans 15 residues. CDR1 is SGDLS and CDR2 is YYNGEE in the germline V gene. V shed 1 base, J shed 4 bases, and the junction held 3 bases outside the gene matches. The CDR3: CASSVTSGIPDTQYF. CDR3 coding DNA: TGTGCCAGCAGCGTAACTAGCGGGATCCCAGATACGCAGTATTTT. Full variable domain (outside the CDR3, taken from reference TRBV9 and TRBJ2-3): DSGVTQTPKHLITATGQRVTLRCSPRSGDLSVYWYQQSLDQGLQFLIQYYNGEERAKGNILERFSAQQFPDLHSELNLSSLELGDSALYFCASSVTSGIPDTQYFGPGTRLTVL.

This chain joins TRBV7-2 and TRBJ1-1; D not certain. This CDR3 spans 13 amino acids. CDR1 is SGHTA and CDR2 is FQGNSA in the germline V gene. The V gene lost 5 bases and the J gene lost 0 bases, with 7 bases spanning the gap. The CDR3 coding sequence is TGTGCCAGCAGCCTACAGATGAACACTGAAGCTTTCTTT. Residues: CASSLQMNTEAFF. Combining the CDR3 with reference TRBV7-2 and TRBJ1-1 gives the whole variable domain GAGVSQSPSNKVTEKGKDVELRCDPISGHTALYWYRQSLGQGLEFLIYFQGNSAPDKSGLPSDRFSAERTGGSVSTLTIQRTQQEDSAVYLCASSLQMNTEAFFGQGTRLTVV.

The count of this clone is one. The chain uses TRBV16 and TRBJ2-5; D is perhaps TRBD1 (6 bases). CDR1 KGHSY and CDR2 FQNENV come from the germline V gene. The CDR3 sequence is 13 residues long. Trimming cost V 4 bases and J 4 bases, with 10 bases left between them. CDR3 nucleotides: TGTGCCAGCAGCCCGGGACATCGAGAGACCCAGTACTTC. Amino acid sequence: CASSPGHRETQYF.

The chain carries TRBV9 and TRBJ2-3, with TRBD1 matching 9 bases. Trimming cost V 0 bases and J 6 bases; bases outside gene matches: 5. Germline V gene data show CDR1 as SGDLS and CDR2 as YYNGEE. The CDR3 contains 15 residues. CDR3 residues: CASSVVGQGRDTQYF. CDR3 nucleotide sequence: TGTGCCAGCAGCGTAGTTGGACAGGGGAGGGATACGCAGTATTTT.

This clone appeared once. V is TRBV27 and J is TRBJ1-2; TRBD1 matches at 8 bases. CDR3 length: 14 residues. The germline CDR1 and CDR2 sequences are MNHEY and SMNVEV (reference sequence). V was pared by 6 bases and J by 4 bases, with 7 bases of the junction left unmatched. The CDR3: CASSPNDRGYGYTF. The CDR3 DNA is TGTGCCAGCAGCCCAAATGACAGGGGCTATGGCTACACCTTC.

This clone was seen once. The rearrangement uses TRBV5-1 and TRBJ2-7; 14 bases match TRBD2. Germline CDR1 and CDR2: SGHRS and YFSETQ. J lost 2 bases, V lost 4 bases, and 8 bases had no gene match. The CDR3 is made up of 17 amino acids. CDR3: CASSPEGTSGGTYEQYF. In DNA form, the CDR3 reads TGCGCCAGCAGCCCGGAAGGGACTAGCGGGGGCACCTACGAGCAGTACTTC.

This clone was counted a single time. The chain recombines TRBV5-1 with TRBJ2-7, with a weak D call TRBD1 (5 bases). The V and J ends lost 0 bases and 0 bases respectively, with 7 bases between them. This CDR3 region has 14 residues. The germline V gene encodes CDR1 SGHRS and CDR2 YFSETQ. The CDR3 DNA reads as TGCGCCAGCAGCTTGGAACAGGCCTCCTACGAGCAGTACTTC. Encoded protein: CASSLEQASYEQYF.

The CDR3 bases are TGTGCCAGCAGTGAATCCCCACCGAGTGGCTACACCTTC. Translating gives CASSESPPSGYTF. The chain couples TRBV25-1 to TRBJ1-2, with D hard to call. The CDR3 is made up of 13 amino acids. Germline assignment: CDR1 MGHDK and CDR2 SYGVNS. Trimming took 1 base from V and 7 from J, leaving 10 bases between them.

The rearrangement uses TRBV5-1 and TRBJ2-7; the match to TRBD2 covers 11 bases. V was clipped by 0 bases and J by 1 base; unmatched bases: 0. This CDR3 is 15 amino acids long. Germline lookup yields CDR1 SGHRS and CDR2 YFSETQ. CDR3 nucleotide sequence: TGCGCCAGCAGCTTGGGACTAGCGGGGTCCTACGAGCAGTACTTC. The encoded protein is CASSLGLAGSYEQYF.

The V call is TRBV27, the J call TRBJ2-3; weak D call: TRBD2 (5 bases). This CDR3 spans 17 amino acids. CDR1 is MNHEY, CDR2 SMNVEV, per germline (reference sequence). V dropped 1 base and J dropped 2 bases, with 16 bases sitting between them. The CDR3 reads CASSLFQRKDYTDTQYF. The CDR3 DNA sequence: TGTGCCAGCAGTTTATTTCAGCGGAAAGACTACACAGATACGCAGTATTTT.

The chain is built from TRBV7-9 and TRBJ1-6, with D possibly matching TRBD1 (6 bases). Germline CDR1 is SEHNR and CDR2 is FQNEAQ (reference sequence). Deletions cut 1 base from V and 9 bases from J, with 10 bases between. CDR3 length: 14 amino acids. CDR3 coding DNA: TGTGCCAGCAGCTTAGGGGGGCAGGGTTCACCCCTCCACTTT. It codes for CASSLGGQGSPLHF.

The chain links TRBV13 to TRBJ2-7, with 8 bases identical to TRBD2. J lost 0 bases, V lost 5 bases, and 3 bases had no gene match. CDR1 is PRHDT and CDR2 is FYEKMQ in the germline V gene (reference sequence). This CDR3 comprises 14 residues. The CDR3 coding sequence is TGTGCCAGCAGCACCGCGGGGGGCTCCTACGAGCAGTACTTC. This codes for CASSTAGGSYEQYF.

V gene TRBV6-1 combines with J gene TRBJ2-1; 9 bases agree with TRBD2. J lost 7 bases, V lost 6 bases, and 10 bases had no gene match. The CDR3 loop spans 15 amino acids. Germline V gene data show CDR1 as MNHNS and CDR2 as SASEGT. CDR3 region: CASRGREGRGNEQFF. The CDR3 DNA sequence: TGTGCCAGCAGAGGGCGGGAGGGCCGGGGAAATGAGCAGTTCTTC.

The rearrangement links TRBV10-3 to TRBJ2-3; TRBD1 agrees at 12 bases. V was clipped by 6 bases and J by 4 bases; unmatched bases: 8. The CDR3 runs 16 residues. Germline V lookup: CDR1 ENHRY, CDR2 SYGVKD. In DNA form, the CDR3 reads TGTGCCATCAGCCGTCCCGGGACAGGGGGCTCAGATACGCAGTATTTT. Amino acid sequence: CAISRPGTGGSDTQYF.

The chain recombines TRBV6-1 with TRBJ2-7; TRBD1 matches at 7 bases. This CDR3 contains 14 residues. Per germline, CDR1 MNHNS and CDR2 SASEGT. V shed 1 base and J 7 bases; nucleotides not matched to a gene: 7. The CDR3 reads CASSEGYGTAEQYF. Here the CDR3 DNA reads TGTGCCAGCAGTGAAGGGTATGGGACAGCAGAGCAGTACTTC.

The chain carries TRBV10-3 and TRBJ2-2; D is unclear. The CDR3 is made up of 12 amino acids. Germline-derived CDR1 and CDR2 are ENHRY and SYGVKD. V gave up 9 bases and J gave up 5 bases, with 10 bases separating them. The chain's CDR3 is CAMRRVTGELFF. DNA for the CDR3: TGTGCCATGAGACGGGTTACCGGGGAGCTGTTTTTT.

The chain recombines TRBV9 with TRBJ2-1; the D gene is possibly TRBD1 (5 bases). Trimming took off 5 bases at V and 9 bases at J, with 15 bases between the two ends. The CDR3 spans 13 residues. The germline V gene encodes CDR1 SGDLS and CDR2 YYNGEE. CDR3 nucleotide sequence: TGTGCCAGCAGACCCAGACAGAACAGTGAGCAGTTCTTC. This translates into CASRPRQNSEQFF.

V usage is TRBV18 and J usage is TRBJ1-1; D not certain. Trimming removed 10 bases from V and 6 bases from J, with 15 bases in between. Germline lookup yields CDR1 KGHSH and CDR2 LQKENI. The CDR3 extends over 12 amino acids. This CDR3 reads CATGNSAAEAFF. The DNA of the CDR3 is TGTGCCACAGGAAACAGTGCTGCTGAAGCTTTCTTT. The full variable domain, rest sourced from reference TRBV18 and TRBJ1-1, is NAGVMQNPRHLVRRRGQEARLRCSPMKGHSHVYWYRQLPEEGLKFMVYLQKENIIDESGMPKERFSAEFPKEGPSILRIQQVVRGDSAAYFCATGNSAAEAFFGQGTRLTVV.

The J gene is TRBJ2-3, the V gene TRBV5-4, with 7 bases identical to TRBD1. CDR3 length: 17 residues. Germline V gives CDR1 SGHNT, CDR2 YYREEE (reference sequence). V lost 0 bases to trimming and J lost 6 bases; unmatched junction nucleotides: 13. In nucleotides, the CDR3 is TGTGCCAGCAGCTTGGCCAAGAACAGGGGCCCAAAGGATACGCAGTATTTT. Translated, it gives CASSLAKNRGPKDTQYF.

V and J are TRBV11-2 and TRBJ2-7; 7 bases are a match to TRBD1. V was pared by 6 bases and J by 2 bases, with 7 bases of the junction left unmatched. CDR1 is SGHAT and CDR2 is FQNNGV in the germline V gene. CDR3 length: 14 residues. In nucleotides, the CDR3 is TGTGCCAGCAGACAACCGGGACAGACCTACGAGCAGTACTTC. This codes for CASRQPGQTYEQYF.

The CDR3 protein is CSVGTGRGSATEAFF. CDR3 nucleotides: TGCAGCGTTGGGACAGGGCGGGGTTCCGCCACTGAAGCTTTCTTT. The chain uses TRBV29-1 and TRBJ1-1; TRBD1 matches 8 bases. The CDR3 is made up of 15 amino acids. Unmatched junction bases numbered 11, after V lost 4 bases and J lost 4 bases. Germline V gene sequence: CDR1 SQVTM, CDR2 ANQGSEA. Full variable domain (rest looked up from reference TRBV29-1 and TRBJ1-1): SAVISQKPSRDICQRGTSLTIQCQVDSQVTMMFWYRQQPGQSLTLIATANQGSEATYESGFVIDKFPISRPNLTFSTLTVSNMSPEDSSIYLCSVGTGRGSATEAFFGQGTRLTVV.

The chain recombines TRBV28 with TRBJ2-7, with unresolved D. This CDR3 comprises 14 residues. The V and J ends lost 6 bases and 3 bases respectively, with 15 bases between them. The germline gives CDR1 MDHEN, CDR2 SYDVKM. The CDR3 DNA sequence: TGTGCCAGCAGCCCCCTGGTGAGACTCTACGAGCAGTACTTC. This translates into CASSPLVRLYEQYF.

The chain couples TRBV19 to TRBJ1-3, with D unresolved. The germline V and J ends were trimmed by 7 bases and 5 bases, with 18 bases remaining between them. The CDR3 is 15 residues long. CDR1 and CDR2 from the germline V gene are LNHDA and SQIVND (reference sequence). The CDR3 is CASTYEGLARNTIYF. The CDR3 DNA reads TGTGCCAGTACCTACGAAGGACTGGCCAGAAACACCATATATTTT.

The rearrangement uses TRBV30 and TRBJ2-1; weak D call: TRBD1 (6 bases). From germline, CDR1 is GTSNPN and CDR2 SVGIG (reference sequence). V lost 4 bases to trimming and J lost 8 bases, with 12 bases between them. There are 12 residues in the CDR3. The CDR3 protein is CAWNRASDEQFF. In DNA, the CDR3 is TGTGCCTGGAACAGGGCGTCCGATGAGCAGTTCTTC.

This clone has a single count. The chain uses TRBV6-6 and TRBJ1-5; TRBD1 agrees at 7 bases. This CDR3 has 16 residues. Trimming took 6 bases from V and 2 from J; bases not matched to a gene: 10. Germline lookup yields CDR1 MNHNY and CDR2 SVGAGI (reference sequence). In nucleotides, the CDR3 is TGTGCCAGCAGCGCCTTGGTCAGGGGGGGCAATCAGCCCCAGCATTTT. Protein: CASSALVRGGNQPQHF.

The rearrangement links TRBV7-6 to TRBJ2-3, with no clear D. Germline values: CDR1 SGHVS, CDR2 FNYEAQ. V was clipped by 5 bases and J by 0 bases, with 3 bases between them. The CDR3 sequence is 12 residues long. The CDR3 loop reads CASSLSTDTQYF. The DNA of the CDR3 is TGTGCCAGCAGCCTCAGCACAGATACGCAGTATTTT.